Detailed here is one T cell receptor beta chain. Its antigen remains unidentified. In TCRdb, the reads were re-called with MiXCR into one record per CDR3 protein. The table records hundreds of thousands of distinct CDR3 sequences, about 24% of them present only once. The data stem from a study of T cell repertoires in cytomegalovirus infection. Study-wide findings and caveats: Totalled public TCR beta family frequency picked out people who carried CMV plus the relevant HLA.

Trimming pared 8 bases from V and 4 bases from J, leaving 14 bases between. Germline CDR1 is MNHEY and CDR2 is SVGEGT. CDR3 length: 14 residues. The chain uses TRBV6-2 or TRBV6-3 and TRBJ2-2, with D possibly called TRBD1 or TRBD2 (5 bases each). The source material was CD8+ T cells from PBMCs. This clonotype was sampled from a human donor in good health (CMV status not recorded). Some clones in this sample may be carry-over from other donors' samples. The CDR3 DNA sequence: TGTGCCAGCTCGGGACCAATGGGCACCGGGGAGCTGTTTTTT. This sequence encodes CASSGPMGTGELFF.